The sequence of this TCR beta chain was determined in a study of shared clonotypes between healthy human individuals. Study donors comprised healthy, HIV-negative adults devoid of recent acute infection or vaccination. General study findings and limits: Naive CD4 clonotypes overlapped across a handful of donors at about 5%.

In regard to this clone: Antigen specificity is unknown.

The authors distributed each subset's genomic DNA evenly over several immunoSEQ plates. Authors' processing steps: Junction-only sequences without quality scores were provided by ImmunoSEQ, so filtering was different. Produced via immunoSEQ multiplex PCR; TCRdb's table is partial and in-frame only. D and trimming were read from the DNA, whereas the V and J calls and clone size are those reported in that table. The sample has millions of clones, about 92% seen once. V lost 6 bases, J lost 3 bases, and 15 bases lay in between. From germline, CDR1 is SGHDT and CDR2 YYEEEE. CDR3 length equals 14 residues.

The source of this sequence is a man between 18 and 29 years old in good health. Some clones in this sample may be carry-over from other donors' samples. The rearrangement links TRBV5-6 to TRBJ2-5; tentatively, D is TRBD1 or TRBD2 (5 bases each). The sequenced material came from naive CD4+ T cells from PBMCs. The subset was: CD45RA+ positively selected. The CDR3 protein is CASMRGPFKETQYF. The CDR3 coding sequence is TGTGCCAGCATGAGGGGACCTTTTAAAGAGACCCAGTACTTC.